The 28 T cell receptor beta chains below were found in one sample sequenced in a study of T cells in Graves' hyperthyroidism and ophthalmopathy. Amplified regions were TCR beta CDR3 sequences from RNA transcripts. The HTBI set primed first-round TCR CDR3 RT-PCR. TCRdb re-called the multiplex PCR reads through MiXCR, storing one row per CDR3 protein. This sample carries 600,000 or so distinct CDR3 sequences, about 43% of them seen once, and the ten largest clones take 8.2%. The material sequenced was peripheral blood or thyroid tissue (not recorded which). These receptors came from a woman aged 18 to 35 with Graves' hyperthyroidism.

This clonotype showed up many times. This chain joins TRBV24-1 and TRBJ1-1; TRBD1 agrees at 7 bases. CDR3 length: 14 amino acids. In germline, CDR1 is KGHDR, CDR2 SFDVKD. The J segment lost 4 bases and the V segment lost 3 bases, leaving 4 bases of the junction unmatched. CDR3 sequence: CATSDDRVGTEAFF. The DNA for the CDR3 is TGTGCCACCAGTGATGACAGGGTGGGCACTGAAGCTTTCTTT.

The chain uses TRBV12-3 or TRBV12-4 and TRBJ2-7; possibly TRBD1 or TRBD2 for D (6 bases each). V lost 2 bases, J lost 4 bases, and 18 bases lay in between. The CDR3 runs 16 residues. The CDR3 reads CASSLPLTRGGYEQYF. The CDR3, as DNA: TGTGCCAGCAGTTTACCTCTTACCAGGGGAGGTTACGAGCAGTACTTC.

V usage is TRBV29-1 and J usage is TRBJ2-7, with TRBD2 as a possible D gene (6 bases). The J call is uncertain, as TRBJ2-5 better fits the DNA end. The CDR3 has 13 amino acids. Germline CDR1 reads SQVTM; CDR2 reads ANQGSEA. This CDR3 reads CSGTRDSPETQYF. The CDR3, as DNA: TGCAGCGGAACCCGGGACTCTCCAGAGACCCAGTACTTC.

This clonotype was detected only a few times. The chain couples TRBV2 to TRBJ2-7; 8 bases are shared with TRBD1. The CDR3 length is 14 residues. V lost 8 bases to trimming and J lost 3 bases; unmatched junction nucleotides: 9. CDR1 is SNHLY, CDR2 FYNNEI, per germline. As DNA, the CDR3 is TGTGCCAGCCGTCGGACAGGGCGATTCTACGAGCAGTACTTC. Translation: CASRRTGRFYEQYF.

This clonotype was picked up a small number of times. The genes are TRBV5-1 and TRBJ1-1, with 7 bases identical to TRBD1. CDR3 length equals 12 residues. Germline CDR1 is SGHRS and CDR2 is YFSETQ. Unmatched junction bases numbered 6, after V lost 0 bases and J lost 13 bases. The CDR3 loop reads CASSLEGGAGFF. The DNA of the CDR3 is TGCGCCAGCAGCTTGGAAGGGGGCGCAGGTTTCTTT. Supplemented by reference TRBV5-1 and TRBJ1-1, the full variable domain reads KAGVTQTPRYLIKTRGQQVTLSCSPISGHRSVSWYQQTPGQGLQFLFEYFSETQRNKGNFPGRFSGRQFSNSRSEMNVSTLELGDSALYLCASSLEGGAGFFGQGTRLTVV.

The sample holds many counts of this clonotype. V is TRBV29-1 and J is TRBJ2-2; D possibly matches TRBD1 or TRBD2 (5 bases each). V lost 4 bases, J lost 0 bases, and 9 bases lay in between. This CDR3 region has 14 residues. Germline-derived CDR1 and CDR2 are SQVTM and ANQGSEA. CDR3 amino acids: CSVVGTANTGELFF. Here the CDR3 DNA reads TGCAGCGTTGTAGGGACGGCGAACACCGGGGAGCTGTTTTTT.

The chain employs TRBV10-3 and TRBJ1-2; 8 bases line up with TRBD1. CDR3 length: 14 residues. V lost 6 bases and J lost 2; bases outside the gene matches: 5. Germline CDR1 is ENHRY and CDR2 is SYGVKD. CDR3 sequence: CAISQTGVNYGYTF. In DNA form, the CDR3 reads TGTGCCATCAGCCAGACAGGGGTAAACTATGGCTACACCTTC.

The chain uses TRBV2 and TRBJ1-5; 9 positions agree with TRBD1. CDR3 length: 14 residues. V shed 6 bases, J shed 4 bases, and the junction held 4 bases outside the gene matches. From germline, CDR1 is SNHLY and CDR2 FYNNEI. In nucleotides, the CDR3 is TGTGCCAGCAGGATGGACAGGGGAAATCAGCCCCAGCATTTT. This translates into CASRMDRGNQPQHF.

Many counts were recorded for this clonotype. The chain combines TRBV7-2 with TRBJ1-5, with D uncertain. Germline V gives CDR1 SGHTA, CDR2 FQGNSA. Trimming cost V 1 base and J 4 bases, with 5 bases left between them. The CDR3 loop spans 13 amino acids. The CDR3 DNA sequence: TGTGCCAGCAGCTTAGTCTTTAATCAGCCCCAGCATTTT. Amino acids: CASSLVFNQPQHF.

A note on this clonotype: A much bigger clone sits one base away, suggesting this may be a read error. J is TRBJ2-6 and V is TRBV10-3, with D unclear. Germline V gene lookup returns CDR1 ENHRY and CDR2 SYGVKD. Trimming cost V 2 bases and J 2 bases, with 4 bases left between them. The CDR3 has 14 residues. The DNA for the CDR3 is TGTGCCATCAGTGAGGGGGCTGGGGCCAACGTCCTGACTTTC. Its protein is CAISEGAGANVLTF.

V usage is TRBV5-4 and J usage is TRBJ2-7; D remains ambiguous. CDR1 is SGHNT, CDR2 YYREEE, per germline (reference sequence). The CDR3 totals 13 residues. V was shortened by 2 bases and J by 6 bases, with 12 bases between the two germline ends. The CDR3 sequence: CASSLIAVGEQYF. CDR3 sequence (DNA): TGTGCCAGCAGCTTAATTGCGGTGGGCGAGCAGTACTTC. Looking up the rest from reference TRBV5-4 and TRBJ2-7 gives the full variable domain: ETGVTQSPTHLIKTRGQQVTLRCSSQSGHNTVSWYQQALGQGPQFIFQYYREEENGRGNFPPRFSGLQFPNYSSELNVNALELDDSALYLCASSLIAVGEQYFGPGTRLTVT.

The chain carries TRBV2 and TRBJ1-1; D is ambiguous. The CDR3 spans 15 residues. Germline values: CDR1 SNHLY, CDR2 FYNNEI. V shed 6 bases and J shed 0 bases, with 14 bases lying between them. CDR3 protein: CASSPIFFMNTEAFF. The CDR3 region has the DNA TGTGCCAGCAGCCCTATCTTTTTCATGAACACTGAAGCTTTCTTT.

This clonotype was seen more than once but under ten times. This chain uses TRBV20-1 with TRBJ1-5, with D unresolved. The V end was cut by 1 base, the J end by 0 bases, with 10 bases between. The germline V gene has CDR1 DFQATT and CDR2 SNEGSKA (reference sequence). There are 15 residues in the CDR3. The CDR3 loop is CSARAEIYSNQPQHF. The CDR3 DNA is TGCAGTGCTAGAGCTGAGATCTATAGCAATCAGCCCCAGCATTTT.

The table lists this clonotype with many counts. In nucleotides, the CDR3 is TGTGCCAGTAGTGGGGGCCCTAATTCACCCCTCCACTTT. Amino acids: CASSGGPNSPLHF. J is TRBJ1-6 and V is TRBV19, with a possible D match to TRBD1 (6 bases). Trimming cost V 5 bases and J 6 bases, with 8 bases left between them. The germline V gene has CDR1 LNHDA and CDR2 SQIVND (reference sequence). This CDR3 region has 13 residues.

The rearrangement joins TRBV2 to TRBJ2-5, with a weak D call TRBD2 (6 bases). Trimming stripped 6 bases from V and 7 bases from J, with 15 bases between. The CDR3 extends over 13 amino acids. Looked up from germline, CDR1 is SNHLY and CDR2 is FYNNEI. The CDR3 is CASRRRDGATQYF. The CDR3 coding sequence is TGTGCCAGCAGGAGGAGGGACGGTGCGACCCAGTACTTC.

Concerning this clonotype: This could be a read error, since a much larger clone is one nucleotide away. The genes are TRBV7-2 and TRBJ2-5; no definite D call. This CDR3 is built from 14 residues. CDR1 SGHTA and CDR2 FQGNSA come from the germline V gene. The DNA of the CDR3 is TGTGCCAACAGCTTAGAGCGCGGCTGGGAGACCCAGTACTTC. Amino acid sequence: CANSLERGWETQYF.

V usage is TRBV29-1 and J usage is TRBJ1-1; D uncertain. The CDR3 runs 14 residues. V dropped 8 bases and J dropped 3 bases, with 19 bases sitting between them. Looked up from germline, CDR1 is SQVTM and CDR2 is ANQGSEA. CDR3 nucleotides: TGCAGCAGTGAATTCTTTGGGTCGGACACTGAAGCTTTCTTT. Residues: CSSEFFGSDTEAFF.

The table lists this clonotype with a few counts. The V call is TRBV7-8, the J call TRBJ1-2; D gene uncertain. Germline V lookup: CDR1 SGHVS, CDR2 FQNEAQ. V lost 5 bases and J 3 bases, leaving 13 bases between the germline ends. This CDR3 has 14 residues. CDR3 nucleotide sequence: TGTGCCAGCAGCCCCGGAGCAACTGACTATGGCTACACCTTC. This codes for CASSPGATDYGYTF.

The chain employs TRBV7-2 and TRBJ2-5; D gene unclear. Germline V CDR1 and CDR2: SGHTA, FQGNSA. Trimming took 6 bases from V and 1 from J, leaving 15 bases between them. This CDR3 is built from 15 residues. This CDR3 reads CASRPLGRGQETQYF. CDR3 nucleotides: TGTGCCAGCAGACCCCTAGGGCGAGGCCAAGAGACCCAGTACTTC.

The chain employs TRBV7-6 and TRBJ2-5, with TRBD1 matching over 10 bases. There are 15 residues in the CDR3. Germline V gives CDR1 SGHVS, CDR2 FNYEAQ. Trimming took 4 bases from V and 5 from J; bases not matched to a gene: 7. The CDR3 here is CASSSDRGQQETQYF. CDR3 DNA: TGTGCCAGCAGCTCCGACAGGGGGCAACAGGAGACCCAGTACTTC.

This chain links TRBV24-1 with TRBJ1-5, with 7 bases identical to TRBD1. In germline, CDR1 is KGHDR, CDR2 SFDVKD. With V trimmed by 7 bases and J by 6 bases, 5 bases remained unmatched. The CDR3 consists of 13 residues. The CDR3 spells CATSASGGQPQHF. The CDR3 DNA follows: TGTGCCACCAGCGCCTCAGGGGGTCAGCCCCAGCATTTT.

Points on this clonotype: An end of the junction differs from the germline gene, which may be a read error. V is TRBV29-1 and J is TRBJ2-2; D may be TRBD1 or TRBD2 (5 bases each). CDR1 and CDR2 (germline): SQVTM, ANQGSEA. This CDR3 is built from 14 residues. CDR3 amino acids: CSFEGYPNTGELFF. CDR3 in DNA: TGCAGCTTTGAGGGGTACCCGAACACCGGGGAGCTGTTTTTT.

This clonotype appeared once. The chain recombines TRBV7-3 with TRBJ1-4; tentatively, D is TRBD1 (6 bases). There are 15 residues in the CDR3. Germline loops: CDR1 SGHTA, CDR2 FQGTGA. Trimming stripped 5 bases from V and 7 bases from J, with 17 bases between. The CDR3 sequence: CASSDGGGKGEKLFF. In DNA, the CDR3 is TGTGCCAGCAGCGACGGAGGGGGAAAGGGTGAAAAACTGTTTTTT. The full variable domain, its missing parts supplied by reference TRBV7-3 and TRBJ1-4, is GAGVSQTPSNKVTEKGKYVELRCDPISGHTALYWYRQSLGQGPEFLIYFQGTGAADDSGLPNDRFFAVRPEGSVSTLKIQRTERGDSAVYLCASSDGGGKGEKLFFGSGTQLSVL.

This clonotype was counted between two and nine times. V and J are TRBV20-1 and TRBJ2-7; 8 nucleotides align to TRBD2. Germline V lookup: CDR1 DFQATT, CDR2 SNEGSKA (reference sequence). Trimming at V came to 6 bases and at J to 0 bases, leaving 7 bases not matched to a gene. This CDR3 is built from 14 residues. In DNA form, the CDR3 reads TGCAGTGCCCACACAACTAGCGGCTCCTACGAGCAGTACTTC. Translation: CSAHTTSGSYEQYF.

The chain combines TRBV6-2 or TRBV6-3 with TRBJ2-5, with D possibly matching TRBD2 (6 bases). The CDR3 is 13 amino acids. Trimming left V 6 bases short and J 7 bases short, with 15 bases between. Germline-derived CDR1 and CDR2 are MNHEY and SVGEGT. The CDR3 nucleotides read TGTGCCAGCAGACTCGACTTCGGGGGGACCCAGTACTTC. Protein: CASRLDFGGTQYF.

This clonotype was counted between two and nine times. CDR3 bases: TGTGCCAGCAGTCGTTACCTGACCGCGTTCGACACTGAAGCTTTCTTT. This codes for CASSRYLTAFDTEAFF. This rearrangement joins TRBV2 to TRBJ1-1; D is undetermined. There are 16 residues in the CDR3. With 5 bases removed from V and 3 bases from J, the gap between germline ends came to 19 bases. Germline V gene data show CDR1 as SNHLY and CDR2 as FYNNEI.

In its sample, this clonotype was seen many times. The chain joins TRBV7-9 to TRBJ1-2; D ambiguous. The CDR3 consists of 15 residues. Germline V gene data show CDR1 as SEHNR and CDR2 as FQNEAQ (reference sequence). The germline V and J ends were trimmed by 1 base and 2 bases, with 11 bases remaining between them. The CDR3 nucleotides read TGTGCCAGCAGCTTAGGGTTGAGTGAAAACTATGGCTACACCTTC. Its translation: CASSLGLSENYGYTF.

V and J are TRBV20-1 and TRBJ2-5; D is perhaps TRBD1 or TRBD2 (5 bases each). CDR3 length equals 16 residues. Looked up from germline, CDR1 is DFQATT and CDR2 is SNEGSKA (reference sequence). The V and J ends lost 3 bases and 4 bases respectively, with 21 bases between them. The CDR3 region is CSASSGPGMKVETQYF. In nucleotides, the CDR3 is TGCAGTGCTAGCTCGGGACCGGGGATGAAGGTAGAGACCCAGTACTTC.